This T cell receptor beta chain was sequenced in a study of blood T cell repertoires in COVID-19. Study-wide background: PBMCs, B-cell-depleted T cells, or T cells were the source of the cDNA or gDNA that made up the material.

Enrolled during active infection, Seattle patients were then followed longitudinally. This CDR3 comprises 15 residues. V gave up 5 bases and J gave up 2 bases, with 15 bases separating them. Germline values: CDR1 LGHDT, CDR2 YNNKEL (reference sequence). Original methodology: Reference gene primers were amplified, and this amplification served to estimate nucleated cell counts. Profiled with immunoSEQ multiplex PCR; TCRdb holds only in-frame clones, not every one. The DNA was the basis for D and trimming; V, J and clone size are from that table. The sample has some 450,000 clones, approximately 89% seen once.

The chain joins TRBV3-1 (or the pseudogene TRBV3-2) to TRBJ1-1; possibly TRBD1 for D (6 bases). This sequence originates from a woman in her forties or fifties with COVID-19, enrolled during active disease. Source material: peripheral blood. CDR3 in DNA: TGTGCCAGCAGCGATACAGGGACGGAAAACACTGAAGCTTTCTTT. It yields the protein CASSDTGTENTEAFF.